Sequencing of this T cell receptor (beta chain) was carried out in a study of T-cell reconstitution after alpha-beta-depleted transplantation in children. This clonotype was seen many times. Antigen unknown. Study-wide points: Some patients owed their high day-60 TCRbeta diversity to surviving recipient T cells and thymic progenitors. Once a year had passed after transplant, T-cell counts and diversity came mostly from newly produced T cells. Two months or so post-transplant, alpha-beta T cells reportedly derived from several hundred expanded graft clones.

Preparing the TCRbeta library involved the use of unique molecular identifiers. TCRdb re-called the PCR reads through MiXCR, storing one row per CDR3 protein. The table has around 370,000 distinct CDR3 sequences, roughly 15% seen once. V lost 0 bases and J lost 0, with 12 bases in between. CDR3 size: 16 residues. Germline-derived CDR1 and CDR2 are LGHNA and YNFKEQ. The sequence came from a male patient between 2 and 15 years old who had a stem cell transplant for acute lymphoblastic leukemia, so the T cells may come from the graft donor. The material sequenced was PBMCs, mostly from graft donor cells, taken 360 days after TCRalphabeta/CD19-depleted stem cell transplant. The chain links TRBV4-2 to TRBJ2-7; D tentatively reads TRBD1 or TRBD2 (5 bases each). In DNA form, the CDR3 reads TGTGCCAGCAGCCAAGATTTGGGACGAAGCTCCTACGAGCAGTACTTC. Protein: CASSQDLGRSSYEQYF.